The 15 T cell receptor beta chains in this list originate from one sample, sequenced in a study of blood T cell repertoires in COVID-19. TCRdb keeps only in-frame clones here, not all; method: immunoSEQ multiplex PCR. The sample includes some 200,000 clones, 80% to 85% of them seen just once. Sample: peripheral blood. All receptors derive from a woman aged 55-70 years who had recovered from COVID-19.

V is TRBV5-1 and J is TRBJ2-1; the D is unclear. The CDR3 extends over 13 amino acids. CDR1 and CDR2 (germline): SGHRS, YFSETQ. The ends were cut back, 2 bases at V and 2 bases at J, with 5 bases in the middle. The CDR3 DNA sequence: TGCGCCAGCAGCTTAGCGACCTACAATGAGCAGTTCTTC. Translation: CASSLATYNEQFF.

The sample holds a few counts of this clone. This chain links TRBV7-3 with TRBJ2-5; TRBD2 agrees at 9 bases. Germline V gives CDR1 SGHTA, CDR2 FQGTGA. V trimming: 3 bases; J trimming: 5 bases; junction bases outside the gene matches: 7. CDR3 length: 15 residues. CDR3 amino acids: CASSFGGGAEETQYF. The CDR3, as DNA: TGTGCCAGCAGCTTCGGCGGGGGGGCCGAGGAGACCCAGTACTTC.

The chain joins TRBV6-2 or TRBV6-3 to TRBJ2-7; possible D gene TRBD1, 5 bases. The germline V gene encodes CDR1 MNHEY and CDR2 SVGEGT. V was shortened by 0 bases and J by 2 bases, with 11 bases between the two germline ends. This CDR3 has 15 residues. CDR3 sequence: CASSYSYQGTYEQYF. CDR3 in DNA: TGTGCCAGCAGTTACTCGTATCAGGGCACCTACGAGCAGTACTTC.

This chain joins TRBV18 and TRBJ1-5, with D unclear. Trimming removed 3 bases from V and 1 base from J, with 7 bases in between. Germline V CDR1 and CDR2: KGHSH, LQKENI. This CDR3 has 14 amino acids. This CDR3 is CASSPYGSNQPQHF. The CDR3 DNA sequence: TGTGCCAGCTCACCTTATGGCAGCAATCAGCCCCAGCATTTT.

The gene calls are TRBV15 and TRBJ2-5, with TRBD1 as a possible D gene (6 bases). The CDR3 runs to 16 residues. Trimming cost V 1 base and J 0 bases, with 12 bases left between them. CDR1 is LNHNV, CDR2 YYDKDF, per germline (reference sequence). The CDR3 loop reads CATSRGQAEYQETQYF. DNA for the CDR3: TGTGCCACCAGCAGAGGACAGGCCGAGTACCAAGAGACCCAGTACTTC. Full variable domain (remainder filled in from reference TRBV15 and TRBJ2-5): DAMVIQNPRYQVTQFGKPVTLSCSQTLNHNVMYWYQQKSSQAPKLLFHYYDKDFNNEADTPDNFQSRRPNTSFCFLDIRSPGLGDTAMYLCATSRGQAEYQETQYFGPGTRLLVL.

V is TRBV5-5 and J is TRBJ1-6, with TRBD1 as a possible D gene (5 bases). From germline, CDR1 is SGHKS and CDR2 YYEKEE (reference sequence). The CDR3 length is 17 residues. Trimming pared 4 bases from V and 0 bases from J, leaving 14 bases between. The CDR3 DNA reads as TGTGCCAGCAGCGGCAGGGCCACGAGCTCCTATAATTCACCCCTCCACTTT. Residues: CASSGRATSSYNSPLHF.

V is TRBV19 and J is TRBJ1-2; 11 nucleotides line up with TRBD1. Germline CDR1 reads LNHDA; CDR2 reads SQIVND (reference sequence). The J segment lost 8 bases and the V segment lost 7 bases, leaving 6 bases of the junction unmatched. This CDR3 contains 13 residues. CDR3 DNA sequence: TGTGCCAGTACCACCGGGACAGGGGGAGGCTACACCTTC. Translated, it gives CASTTGTGGGYTF.

V and J are TRBV19 and TRBJ2-1; 8 nucleotides match TRBD1. CDR1 is LNHDA and CDR2 is SQIVND in the germline V gene (reference sequence). J was trimmed by 7 bases and V by 4 bases; bases with no gene match: 9. The CDR3 has 15 residues. CDR3 amino acids: CASSTRTGLRNEQFF. CDR3 DNA sequence: TGTGCCAGTAGTACCCGGACAGGGTTGAGGAATGAGCAGTTCTTC.

The genes are TRBV5-4 and TRBJ1-1; D is undetermined. The CDR3 extends over 14 amino acids. Trimming took off 1 base at V and 1 base at J, with 8 bases between the two ends. CDR1 is SGHNT and CDR2 is YYREEE in the germline V gene (reference sequence). The CDR3 reads CASSLFSGNTEAFF. The CDR3 DNA is TGTGCCAGCAGCTTGTTTTCAGGGAACACTGAAGCTTTCTTT.

A few counts support this clone. The gene calls are TRBV5-1 and TRBJ1-6; 9 nucleotides align to TRBD1. The germline gives CDR1 SGHRS, CDR2 YFSETQ. The junction had 9 bases not matched to a gene; V was cut back by 4 bases and J by 10 bases. The CDR3 runs to 15 residues. CDR3: CASSGEGQGASPLHF. The CDR3 DNA is TGCGCCAGCAGCGGGGAGGGACAGGGTGCCTCACCCCTCCACTTT.

The chain carries TRBV5-3 and TRBJ2-1, with D possibly being TRBD2 (7 bases). TRBV5-3 is flagged as an ORF with uncertain function. The CDR3 consists of 16 residues. V dropped 3 bases and J dropped 4 bases, with 17 bases sitting between them. CDR3 nucleotide sequence: TGTGCCAGAAGCTCGTGTCCGGGGGGCCAGTACAATGAGCAGTTCTTC. Its protein is CARSSCPGGQYNEQFF.

The rearrangement uses TRBV9 and TRBJ1-3; tentatively, D is TRBD1 (6 bases). There are 16 residues in the CDR3. Trimming stripped 1 base from V and 0 bases from J, with 11 bases between. Germline CDR1 and CDR2: SGDLS and YYNGEE. The CDR3 loop is CASSVNTGYSGNTIYF. CDR3 nucleotides: TGTGCCAGCAGCGTAAACACAGGGTACTCTGGAAACACCATATATTTT.

This chain connects TRBV30 to TRBJ2-7, with TRBD1 identical over 8 bases. The CDR3 runs to 11 residues. Germline V lookup: CDR1 GTSNPN, CDR2 SVGIG (reference sequence). The J segment lost 3 bases and the V segment lost 5 bases, leaving 0 bases of the junction unmatched. The CDR3 region is CAWGTGYEQYF. The CDR3 DNA is TGTGCCTGGGGGACAGGCTACGAGCAGTACTTC.

The sample holds one count of this clone. The gene calls are TRBV10-3 and TRBJ1-1; maybe TRBD1 (6 bases). Germline V gene lookup returns CDR1 ENHRY and CDR2 SYGVKD. The CDR3 has 15 amino acids. Trimming shortened V by 5 bases and J by 4 bases, and 17 bases separated the two germline ends. In nucleotides, the CDR3 is TGTGCCATCAGTACAGCAGGGGCCGAGGGCACTGAAGCTTTCTTT. Its protein product is CAISTAGAEGTEAFF.

The chain combines TRBV27 with TRBJ1-5, with D perhaps TRBD1 (5 bases). Germline values: CDR1 MNHEY, CDR2 SMNVEV (reference sequence). This CDR3 contains 16 residues. Trimming took 6 bases from V and 0 from J, leaving 15 bases between them. This CDR3 reads CASSSGTAYSNQPQHF. The DNA for the CDR3 is TGTGCCAGCAGCAGCGGGACTGCGTATAGCAATCAGCCCCAGCATTTT.